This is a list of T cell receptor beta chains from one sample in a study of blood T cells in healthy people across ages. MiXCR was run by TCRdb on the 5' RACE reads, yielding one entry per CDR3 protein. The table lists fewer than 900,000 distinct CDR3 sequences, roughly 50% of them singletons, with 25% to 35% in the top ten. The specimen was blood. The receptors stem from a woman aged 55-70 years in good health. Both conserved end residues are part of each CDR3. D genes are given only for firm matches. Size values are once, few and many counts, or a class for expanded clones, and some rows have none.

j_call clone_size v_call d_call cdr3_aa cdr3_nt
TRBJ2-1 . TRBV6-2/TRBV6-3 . CASHEGRGYNEQFF TGTGCCAGCCATGAAGGGCGGGGCTACAATGAGCAGTTCTTC
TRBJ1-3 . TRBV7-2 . CASSLRPGFSGNTIYF TGTGCCAGCAGCTTACGACCGGGGTTCTCTGGAAACACCATATATTTT
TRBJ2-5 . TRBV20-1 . CSATTHEETQYF TGCAGTGCTACTACTCACGAAGAGACCCAGTACTTC
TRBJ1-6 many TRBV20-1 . CSARDDRSSYNSPLHF TGCAGTGCTAGAGACGACAGGAGCTCCTATAATTCACCCCTCCACTTT
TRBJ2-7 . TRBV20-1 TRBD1 CSVSPRQGSQLEQYF TGCAGTGTTAGCCCTCGACAGGGTTCACAGCTCGAGCAGTACTTC
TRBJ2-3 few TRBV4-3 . CASSQDDSGVYTQYF TGCGCCAGCAGCCAAGACGATAGCGGCGTTTATACGCAGTATTTT
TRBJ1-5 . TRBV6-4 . CAPCQPQHF TGTGCCCCTTGTCAGCCCCAGCATTTT
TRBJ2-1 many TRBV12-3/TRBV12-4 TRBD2 CASSHGTSRPSYNEQFF TGTGCCAGCAGTCACGGGACTAGCAGACCCTCCTACAATGAGCAGTTCTTC
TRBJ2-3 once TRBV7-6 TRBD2 CASSLGGTSGKPRDTQYF TGTGCCAGCAGCTTAGGGGGGACTAGCGGGAAGCCGCGGGATACGCAGTATTTT
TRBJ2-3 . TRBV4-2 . CASGPNTDTQYF TGTGCCAGCGGCCCTAACACAGATACGCAGTATTTT
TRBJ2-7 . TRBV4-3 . CASSRDQFSYEQYF TGCGCCAGCAGCCGAGACCAGTTCTCCTACGAGCAGTACTTC
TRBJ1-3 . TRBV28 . CASSPLGGSSGNTIYF TGTGCCAGCAGTCCTCTCGGGGGATCCTCTGGAAACACCATATATTTT
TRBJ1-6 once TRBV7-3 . CASSPPEVPLHF TGTGCCAGCAGCCCACCGGAAGTGCCCCTCCACTTT
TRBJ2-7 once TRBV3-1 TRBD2 CASSPPGTSGPYEQYF TGTGCCAGCAGCCCCCCTGGGACTAGCGGTCCCTACGAGCAGTACTTC
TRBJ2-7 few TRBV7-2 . CASSLGPRDGRYEQYF TGTGCCAGCAGCTTAGGGCCCCGGGACGGACGCTACGAGCAGTACTTC
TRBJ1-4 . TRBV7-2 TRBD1 CASRTRTGGSLNEKLFF TGTGCCAGCAGAACCCGGACAGGCGGGTCCCTTAATGAAAAACTGTTTTTT
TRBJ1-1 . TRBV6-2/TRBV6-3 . CASSYWGGTEAFF TGTGCCAGCAGTTACTGGGGGGGCACTGAAGCTTTCTTT
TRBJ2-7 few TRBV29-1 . CSVVGDTYYEQYF TGCAGCGTTGTAGGTGACACCTACTACGAGCAGTACTTC
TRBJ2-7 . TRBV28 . CASSPPRLFQYEQYF TGTGCCAGCAGCCCACCGCGGCTATTTCAATACGAGCAGTACTTC
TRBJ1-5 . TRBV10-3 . CAISESRVGDQPQHF TGTGCCATCAGTGAGTCGAGGGTAGGAGATCAGCCCCAGCATTTT
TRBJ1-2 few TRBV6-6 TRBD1 CASTQGAWGYTF TGTGCCAGCACCCAGGGGGCTTGGGGCTACACCTTC
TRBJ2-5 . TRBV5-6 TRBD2 CASSQSGGQYF TGTGCCAGCAGCCAGAGCGGGGGCCAGTACTTC
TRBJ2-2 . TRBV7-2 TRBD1 CASSLTARGLGELFF TGTGCCAGCAGCTTAACTGCCAGGGGGCTCGGGGAGCTGTTTTTT